Described below is a single T cell receptor (beta chain) sequence and its context. The record originates from a study of brain T cells in children with intractable seizures. Germline assignment: CDR1 SEHNR and CDR2 FQNEAQ (reference sequence). Germline trimming cut 6 bases from V and 1 base from J; bases unmatched to any gene: 14. This CDR3 comprises 17 residues. Libraries were prepared by immunoSEQ multiplex PCR; TCRdb keeps only in-frame clonotypes and omits some of them. The data contain tens of thousands of clones, around 93% of them singletons. Only cases whose brain tissue showed the highest T cell transcript signatures were sequenced.

This receptor was obtained from a boy less than two years old with tuberous sclerosis and intractable seizures. The sample here was peripheral blood, taken at surgery. This chain links TRBV7-9 with TRBJ1-1; 7 bases agree with TRBD1. CDR3 bases: TGTGCCAGCAGACCTCCAAACAGGGGTGTCTGGAACACTGAAGCTTTCTTT. Its protein is CASRPPNRGVWNTEAFF.